The rows below give T cell receptor beta chains drawn from one sample of a study of blood T cells in healthy people across ages. From the 5' RACE reads, TCRdb called clonotypes with MiXCR, one entry per CDR3 protein. The table has under 1,000,000 distinct CDR3 sequences, around 36% seen once; the top ten hold 13%. The sequenced material came from blood. The receptors shown here come from a man aged 18 to 35 in good health. The CDR3 runs from the conserved cysteine through the conserved F or W. The D gene is left open where the match is weak. The size entry is marked missing in some rows and otherwise reads once, few, many or a size class.

clone size: .; V gene: TRBV10-3; J gene: TRBJ1-5; D gene: .; CDR3 protein: CAFSESREHSNQPQHF; CDR3 DNA: TGTGCCTTCAGTGAGTCGAGAGAGCATAGCAATCAGCCCCAGCATTTT
clone size: many; V gene: TRBV4-3; J gene: TRBJ1-2; D gene: TRBD1; CDR3 protein: CASSPTTGDYGYTF; CDR3 DNA: TGCGCCAGCAGCCCCACGACAGGGGACTATGGCTACACCTTC
clone size: once; V gene: TRBV3-1; J gene: TRBJ2-3; D gene: .; CDR3 protein: CTSSQGTSTDTQYF; CDR3 DNA: TGTACCAGCAGCCAAGGGACTAGCACAGATACGCAGTATTTT
clone size: many; V gene: TRBV4-1; J gene: TRBJ2-1; D gene: .; CDR3 protein: CASSRGGGWSYNEQFF; CDR3 DNA: TGCGCCAGCAGCCGGGGAGGCGGGTGGTCCTACAATGAGCAGTTCTTC
clone size: many; V gene: TRBV12-3/TRBV12-4; J gene: TRBJ2-3; D gene: .; CDR3 protein: CASSWGTSTDTQYF; CDR3 DNA: TGTGCCAGCAGTTGGGGGACCAGCACAGATACGCAGTATTTT
clone size: many; V gene: TRBV12-3/TRBV12-4; J gene: TRBJ2-3; D gene: .; CDR3 protein: CASSPGSGLAPDTQYF; CDR3 DNA: TGTGCCAGCAGTCCCGGTTCTGGGTTAGCCCCAGATACGCAGTATTTT
clone size: .; V gene: TRBV29-1; J gene: TRBJ1-2; D gene: TRBD1; CDR3 protein: CSVGERTGLYGYTF; CDR3 DNA: TGCAGCGTTGGGGAACGGACAGGGCTCTATGGCTACACCTTC
clone size: .; V gene: TRBV5-1; J gene: TRBJ2-5; D gene: .; CDR3 protein: CASSLMNWRGVDNEQYF; CDR3 DNA: TGCGCCAGCAGCTTGATGAATTGGCGGGGAGTCGACAATGAGCAGTACTTC
clone size: .; V gene: TRBV10-3; J gene: TRBJ1-1; D gene: .; CDR3 protein: CAISGRGMNTEAFF; CDR3 DNA: TGTGCCATCAGTGGCCGGGGGATGAACACTGAAGCTTTCTTT
clone size: .; V gene: TRBV7-8; J gene: TRBJ1-2; D gene: .; CDR3 protein: CASSFPGVNYGYTF; CDR3 DNA: TGTGCCAGCAGCTTTCCCGGAGTGAACTATGGCTACACCTTC
clone size: .; V gene: TRBV30; J gene: TRBJ2-7; D gene: .; CDR3 protein: CAWRASYEQYF; CDR3 DNA: TGTGCCTGGAGGGCGAGTTACGAGCAGTACTTC
clone size: .; V gene: TRBV3-1; J gene: TRBJ2-7; D gene: .; CDR3 protein: CASSHSSRGIYEQYF; CDR3 DNA: TGTGCCAGCAGCCATTCAAGCCGGGGCATCTACGAGCAGTACTTC
clone size: .; V gene: TRBV7-2; J gene: TRBJ2-2; D gene: TRBD1; CDR3 protein: CASSSTGVTTGELFF; CDR3 DNA: TGTGCCAGCAGCTCGACAGGGGTTACGACCGGGGAGCTGTTTTTT
clone size: .; V gene: TRBV5-1; J gene: TRBJ2-3; D gene: .; CDR3 protein: CASSLEGQAIADTQYF; CDR3 DNA: TGCGCCAGCAGCTTGGAAGGTCAGGCTATCGCAGATACGCAGTATTTT
clone size: many; V gene: TRBV20-1; J gene: TRBJ1-2; D gene: .; CDR3 protein: CSASGRPNYGYTF; CDR3 DNA: TGCAGTGCTAGTGGTCGACCGAACTATGGCTACACCTTC
clone size: .; V gene: TRBV28; J gene: TRBJ1-1; D gene: .; CDR3 protein: CASSDTSGQLMNTEAFF; CDR3 DNA: TGTGCCAGCAGCGATACATCCGGGCAGCTTATGAACACTGAAGCTTTCTTT
clone size: .; V gene: TRBV25-1; J gene: TRBJ2-5; D gene: .; CDR3 protein: CASSEQRGPLETQYF; CDR3 DNA: TGTGCCAGCAGTGAGCAGAGGGGTCCTCTGGAGACCCAGTACTTC
clone size: .; V gene: TRBV4-2; J gene: TRBJ2-7; D gene: .; CDR3 protein: CASSQDTSGTYEQYF; CDR3 DNA: TGTGCCAGCAGCCAAGATACAAGCGGTACCTACGAGCAGTACTTC
clone size: once; V gene: TRBV5-6; J gene: TRBJ2-1; D gene: .; CDR3 protein: CASSIGRREQFF; CDR3 DNA: TGTGCCAGCAGCATAGGACGAAGAGAGCAGTTCTTC
clone size: few; V gene: TRBV4-2; J gene: TRBJ2-7; D gene: TRBD2; CDR3 protein: CASSQGTAHSGGTYNEQYF; CDR3 DNA: TGTGCCAGCAGCCAAGGGACAGCTCACAGCGGGGGGACCTACAATGAGCAGTACTTC
clone size: .; V gene: TRBV6-6; J gene: TRBJ2-7; D gene: TRBD1; CDR3 protein: CASSYSRSGTGNEQYF; CDR3 DNA: TGTGCCAGCAGTTACTCGAGATCCGGGACAGGGAACGAGCAGTACTTC
clone size: .; V gene: TRBV7-8; J gene: TRBJ1-1; D gene: TRBD1; CDR3 protein: CASSQRQGGTEAFF; CDR3 DNA: TGTGCCAGCAGCCAACGACAGGGGGGGACTGAAGCTTTCTTT
clone size: .; V gene: TRBV6-5; J gene: TRBJ1-5; D gene: .; CDR3 protein: CASKQQYSNQPQHF; CDR3 DNA: TGTGCCAGCAAACAGCAGTATAGCAATCAGCCCCAGCATTTT
clone size: .; V gene: TRBV2; J gene: TRBJ2-5; D gene: .; CDR3 protein: CASKGGGAETQYF; CDR3 DNA: TGTGCCAGCAAGGGGGGGGGAGCGGAGACCCAGTACTTC
clone size: .; V gene: TRBV20-1; J gene: TRBJ1-2; D gene: .; CDR3 protein: CSAPRESNYGYTF; CDR3 DNA: TGCAGTGCCCCTAGGGAGAGTAACTATGGCTACACCTTC
clone size: .; V gene: TRBV21-1; J gene: TRBJ2-1; D gene: .; CDR3 protein: CASSKQGSPFGDEQFF; CDR3 DNA: TGTGCCAGCAGCAAACAGGGATCCCCGTTTGGAGATGAGCAGTTCTTC
clone size: once; V gene: TRBV28; J gene: TRBJ1-5; D gene: TRBD1; CDR3 protein: CASTQGGTGNSQPQHF; CDR3 DNA: TGTGCCAGCACCCAGGGCGGGACAGGGAATAGTCAGCCCCAGCATTTT
clone size: .; V gene: TRBV15; J gene: TRBJ2-7; D gene: .; CDR3 protein: CATSGSSSYEQYF; CDR3 DNA: TGTGCCACCAGCGGGTCAAGCTCCTACGAGCAGTACTTC
clone size: .; V gene: TRBV7-8; J gene: TRBJ2-1; D gene: .; CDR3 protein: CASTYGDPSYNEQFF; CDR3 DNA: TGTGCCAGCACCTACGGGGACCCCTCCTACAATGAGCAGTTCTTC
clone size: once; V gene: TRBV7-2; J gene: TRBJ2-7; D gene: .; CDR3 protein: CAGSLGAPTGTYEQYF; CDR3 DNA: TGTGCCGGCAGCTTAGGGGCACCTACAGGGACCTACGAGCAGTACTTC
clone size: once; V gene: TRBV4-3; J gene: TRBJ1-4; D gene: .; CDR3 protein: CASSQGDIATNEKLFF; CDR3 DNA: TGCGCCAGCAGCCAAGGGGACATTGCAACTAATGAAAAACTGTTTTTT
clone size: few; V gene: TRBV6-6; J gene: TRBJ1-4; D gene: .; CDR3 protein: CASSYNTRRSRDEKLFF; CDR3 DNA: TGTGCCAGCAGTTACAACACAAGGAGGTCCCGTGATGAAAAACTGTTTTTT
clone size: .; V gene: TRBV12-3/TRBV12-4; J gene: TRBJ2-3; D gene: TRBD1; CDR3 protein: CASSSDRDRATDTQYF; CDR3 DNA: TGTGCCAGCAGTTCGGACCGGGACAGGGCTACAGATACGCAGTATTTT
clone size: .; V gene: TRBV12-3/TRBV12-4; J gene: TRBJ1-5; D gene: .; CDR3 protein: CASMSSGDGGNQPQHF; CDR3 DNA: TGTGCCAGCATGTCGTCAGGGGACGGTGGCAATCAGCCCCAGCATTTT
clone size: .; V gene: TRBV4-3; J gene: TRBJ2-2; D gene: .; CDR3 protein: CASSQPDSSLASNTGELFF; CDR3 DNA: TGCGCCAGCAGCCAACCGGACAGTTCACTAGCGTCGAACACCGGGGAGCTGTTTTTT
clone size: .; V gene: TRBV2; J gene: TRBJ2-7; D gene: .; CDR3 protein: CASSATFRYEQYF; CDR3 DNA: TGTGCCAGCAGTGCAACCTTCCGGTACGAGCAGTACTTC
clone size: few; V gene: TRBV12-3/TRBV12-4; J gene: TRBJ1-4; D gene: .; CDR3 protein: CASSALQGVPNEKLFF; CDR3 DNA: TGTGCCAGCAGTGCCCTACAGGGCGTCCCTAATGAAAAACTGTTTTTT
clone size: .; V gene: TRBV7-7; J gene: TRBJ2-5; D gene: TRBD2; CDR3 protein: CASSSGLAGMDEQYF; CDR3 DNA: TGTGCTAGCAGCTCCGGACTAGCGGGGATGGATGAGCAGTACTTC